The text below deals with one TCR beta chain. Within the sample, other DNA sequences also encode this same CDR3. The CDR3 is made up of 16 amino acids. Germline-derived CDR1 and CDR2 are LNHDA and SQIVND (reference sequence). The junction had 7 bases not matched to a gene; V was cut back by 6 bases and J by 2 bases. The data were obtained in a study of cytomegalovirus exposure and HLA in healthy donors. Researchers ran the PCR with 60 Vbeta and 13 Jbeta primers. TCRdb keeps only in-frame clones here, not all; method: immunoSEQ multiplex PCR. There are roughly 190,000 clones in the sample; about 80% occur only once, and 2% to 3% lies in the top ten.

The chain combines TRBV19 with TRBJ2-6, with TRBD1 matching over 7 bases. Sequencing was carried out using PBMCs. This TCR was sampled from a woman in her forties or fifties in good health and CMV-seropositive. The CDR3 reads CASRGRGLAGANVLTF. In DNA, the CDR3 is TGTGCCAGTAGGGGTAGGGGGCTGGCTGGGGCCAACGTCCTGACTTTC.